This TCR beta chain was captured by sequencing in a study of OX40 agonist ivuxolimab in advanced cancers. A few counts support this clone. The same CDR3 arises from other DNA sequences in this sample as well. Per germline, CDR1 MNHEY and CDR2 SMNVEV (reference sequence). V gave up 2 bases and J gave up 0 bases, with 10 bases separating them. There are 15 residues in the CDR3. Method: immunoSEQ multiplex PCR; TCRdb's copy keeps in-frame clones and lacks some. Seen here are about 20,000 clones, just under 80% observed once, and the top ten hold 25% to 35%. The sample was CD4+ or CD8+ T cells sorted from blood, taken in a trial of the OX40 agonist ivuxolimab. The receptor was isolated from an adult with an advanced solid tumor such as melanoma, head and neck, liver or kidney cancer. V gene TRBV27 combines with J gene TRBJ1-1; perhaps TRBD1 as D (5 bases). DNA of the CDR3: TGTGCCAGCAGTTTAGGGATGACAGTGAACACTGAAGCTTTCTTT. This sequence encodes CASSLGMTVNTEAFF.